Described below is a single T cell receptor beta chain sequence and its context. Taking its sample share into account, this clone is medium-sized (0.01 to 0.1%). Its antigen specificity is not known. No much larger clone exists at a distance of one base, and base qualities are not known. Whole blood was collected in K2EDTA tubes by collaborating institutions according to the institutions' own protocols. For TCRbeta analysis, collaborators shipped samples in one of three forms: frozen whole blood, isolated PBMCs, or DNA extracted from either of those sample types. This record belongs to a study of blood T cell repertoires in COVID-19 (dated by TCRdb to 2019 to 2021). Background on the whole study: Samples from collaborators originated in the United States, Italy and Spain and spanned both the acute and convalescent phases of COVID-19. The material from the prospective study consisted of cDNA or gDNA derived from T cells, B-cell-depleted T cells, or PBMCs. Deeply sampled blood TCRbeta repertoires from subjects exposed to, actively infected with, or recovered from COVID-19 were included in the dataset. The repertoires were released in a freely available public database meant as a resource for research on the immune response to SARS-CoV-2. Samples were obtained from the ongoing ImmuneRACE study (first 160 participants) and from over a thousand subjects provided by 6 global collaborators. Nearly every sample came with metadata listing a de-identified subject ID, COVID-19 status, age in years and sex. Where available, HLA class I and class II types were taken from metadata supplied by the sample provider and were not determined by assay-based typing. What the authors observed across the whole study: The quantity of clinical and demographic metadata differed by source and by participant and was supplied without curation.

The immunoSEQ Assay, a bias-controlled multiplex PCR, was used to amplify TCRbeta CDR3 regions from genomic DNA. In the authors' own workflow: Within the assay, amplification of reference gene primers was used to estimate how many nucleated cells each sample contained. To quantify the absolute abundance of each unique TCRbeta CDR3 rearrangement, sequence reads were collapsed and filtered. For each sample, productive Simpson clonality was calculated as the square root of Simpson's diversity index across productive rearrangements. This immuneACCESS table, as held by TCRdb, lists in-frame sequences with V and J called but not all clones. Of the missing ones, under half trace to an unresolved V gene in checked studies; the others have no known cause. V and J calls plus clone size are reproduced from that table; the DNA served to infer D and trimming. The sample has 35,000 or so clones on record, 80% of them singletons. Jointly, the top ten make up approximately 15% of the sample.

The sequence was obtained from a woman in her seventies with acute or convalescent COVID-19. Material for sequencing was peripheral blood.

The DNA sequence reads TGTGCCAGCAGTGATGGCAGGGGAAGGGACTATGGCTACACCTTC. Its product reads: CASSDGRGRDYGYTF. The V and J genes are TRBV6-4 and TRBJ1-2; a tentative D call is TRBD1 (6 bases match). The CDR3 starts with the cysteine, ends with the phenylalanine, and has 15 residues. Only the CDR3 portion is preserved as DNA: 45 bases, with reading frame beginning at the first base. The trim is 3 bases for V and 3 bases for J, with a gap of 14 bases between the germline ends. The germline V gene sets CDR1 to MRHNA and CDR2 to SNTAGT.